This TCR beta chain was sequenced during a study of OX40 agonist ivuxolimab in advanced cancers. Overall study: The patients received agonistic anti-OX40 (CD134) antibody ivuxolimab. Dose-escalation patients had hepatocellular carcinoma, melanoma, renal cell or head and neck cancer. Previous treatment with anti-PD-1, anti-PD-L1 or anti-CTLA-4 therapy was allowed; roughly 40% had received some. Study observations and caveats: More expanded clones were seen, on average, in CD8+ T cells than in CD4+.

In the case of this clone: The antigen is undetermined.

Sequencing was performed with immunoSEQ multiplex PCR; in TCRdb, only in-frame clones are kept and a portion is missing. Of around 57,000 clones listed, approximately 81% are singletons. CDR1 is SGHTA, CDR2 FQGNSA, per germline. V was cut by 7 bases and J by 3 bases, with 13 bases left in between. This CDR3 is 14 amino acids long. The receptor was derived from an adult with an advanced solid tumor such as melanoma, head and neck, liver or kidney cancer. Sequenced material: CD4+ or CD8+ T cells sorted from blood, taken in a trial of the OX40 agonist ivuxolimab. The J gene is TRBJ2-1, the V gene TRBV7-2; maybe TRBD1 (5 bases). The CDR3 protein is CASTRQFLYNEQFF. In DNA, the CDR3 is TGTGCCAGCACTCGACAGTTCCTCTACAATGAGCAGTTCTTC.